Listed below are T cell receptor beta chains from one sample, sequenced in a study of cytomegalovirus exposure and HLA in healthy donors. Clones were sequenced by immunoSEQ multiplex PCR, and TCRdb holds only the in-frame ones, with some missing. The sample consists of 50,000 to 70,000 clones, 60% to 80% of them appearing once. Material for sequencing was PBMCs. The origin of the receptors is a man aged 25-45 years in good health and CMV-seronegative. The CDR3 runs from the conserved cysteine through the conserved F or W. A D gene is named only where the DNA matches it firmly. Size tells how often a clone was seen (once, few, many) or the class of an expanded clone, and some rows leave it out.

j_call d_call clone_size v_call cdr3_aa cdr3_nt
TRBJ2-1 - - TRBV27 CASSVAPSYNEQFF TGTGCCAGCAGTGTGGCCCCTTCCTACAATGAGCAGTTCTTC
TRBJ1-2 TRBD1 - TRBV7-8 CASSWDREYGYTF TGTGCCAGCAGTTGGGACAGGGAGTATGGCTACACCTTC
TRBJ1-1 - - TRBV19 CASSLALNTEAFF TGTGCCAGTAGTCTAGCTCTGAACACTGAAGCTTTCTTT
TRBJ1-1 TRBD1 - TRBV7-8 CASSPRQGRNTEAFF TGTGCCAGCAGCCCCAGACAGGGCCGGAACACTGAAGCTTTCTTT
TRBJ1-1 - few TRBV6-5 CASMGGINTEAFF TGTGCCAGCATGGGGGGGATTAACACTGAAGCTTTCTTT
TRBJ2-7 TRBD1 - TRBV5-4 CASRGTGAEQYF TGTGCCAGCAGAGGTACAGGGGCCGAGCAGTACTTC
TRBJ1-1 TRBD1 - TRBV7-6 CASSPPWDRGTLKLFF TGTGCCAGCAGCCCCCCGTGGGACAGGGGTACACTGAAGCTTTTCTTT
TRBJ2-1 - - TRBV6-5 CASSLDSYNEQFF TGTGCCAGCAGTTTAGATTCCTACAATGAGCAGTTCTTC
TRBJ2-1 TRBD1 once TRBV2 CASIGQGLNNEQFF TGTGCCAGCATCGGACAGGGGCTAAACAATGAGCAGTTCTTC
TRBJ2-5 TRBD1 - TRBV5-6 CASSWRGQGYEETQYF TGTGCCAGCAGCTGGCGGGGACAGGGATACGAAGAGACCCAGTACTTC
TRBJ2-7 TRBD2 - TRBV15 CATSRESGGAREQYF TGTGCCACCAGCAGAGAAAGCGGGGGGGCGCGCGAGCAGTACTTC
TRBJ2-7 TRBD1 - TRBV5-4 CASSQRQGYYEQYF TGTGCCAGCAGTCAAAGACAGGGCTACTACGAGCAGTACTTC
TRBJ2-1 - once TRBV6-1 CASSQGNRNEQFF TGTGCCAGCAGTCAGGGGAATAGGAATGAGCAGTTCTTC
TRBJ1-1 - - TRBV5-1 CASSLEVNTEAFF TGCGCCAGCAGCTTAGAGGTGAACACTGAAGCTTTCTTT
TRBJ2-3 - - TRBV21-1 CASSPGTGGCTDTQYF TGTGCCAGCAGCCCGGGCACAGGGGGCTGCACAGATACGCAGTATTTT
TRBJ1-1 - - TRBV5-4 CASSWSGQEAFF TGTGCCAGCAGCTGGTCCGGACAGGAAGCTTTCTTT
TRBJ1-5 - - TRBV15 CATSTYLQGSQPQHF TGTGCCACCAGCACCTACCTCCAGGGGAGCCAGCCCCAGCATTTT
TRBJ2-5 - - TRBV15 CATSRGTDQETQYF TGTGCCACCAGCAGAGGAACAGACCAAGAGACCCAGTACTTC
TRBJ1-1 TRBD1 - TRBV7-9 CASSSRGQLNTEAFF TGTGCCAGCAGCTCGCGGGGACAGCTGAACACTGAAGCTTTCTTT
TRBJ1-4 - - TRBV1 CTSRWDRGRPDNEKLFF TGCACCAGCAGATGGGACAGGGGGCGACCCGATAATGAAAAACTGTTTTTT
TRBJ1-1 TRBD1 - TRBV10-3 CAISDAATGISEAFF TGTGCCATCAGTGACGCAGCGACAGGGATCTCTGAAGCTTTCTTT
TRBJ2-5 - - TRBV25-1 CASSTQGGQETQYF TGTGCCAGCAGTACACAGGGTGGACAAGAGACCCAGTACTTC
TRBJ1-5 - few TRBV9 CASSLGEQPQHF TGTGCCAGCAGCTTAGGCGAACAGCCCCAGCATTTT
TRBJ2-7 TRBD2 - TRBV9 CASSVSSGGLTYEQYF TGTGCCAGCAGCGTATCTAGCGGGGGGTTAACCTACGAGCAGTACTTC
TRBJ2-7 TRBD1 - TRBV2 CASSVGQGNEQYF TGTGCCAGCAGTGTCGGACAGGGAAACGAGCAGTACTTC
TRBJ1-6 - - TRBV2 CASREYNSPLHF TGTGCCAGCAGGGAGTATAATTCACCCCTCCACTTT
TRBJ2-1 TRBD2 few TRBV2 CASSARLAGREQFF TGTGCCAGCAGTGCCCGCCTAGCGGGGAGGGAGCAGTTCTTC
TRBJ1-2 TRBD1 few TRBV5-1 CASSQGQGTAGYTF TGCGCCAGCAGCCAAGGACAGGGAACTGCGGGCTACACCTTC
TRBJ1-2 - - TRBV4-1 CASSQIRSNYGYTF TGCGCCAGCAGCCAAATCCGGTCAAACTATGGCTACACCTTC
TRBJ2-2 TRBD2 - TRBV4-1 CASSQDRLAVNTGELFF TGCGCCAGCAGCCAAGATCGACTAGCGGTGAACACCGGGGAGCTGTTTTTT
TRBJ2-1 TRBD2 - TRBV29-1 CSDQPSGGGEQFF TGCAGCGACCAGCCTAGCGGGGGTGGTGAGCAGTTCTTC
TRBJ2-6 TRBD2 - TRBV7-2 CASSRLHLRGGSGANVLTF TGTGCCAGCAGCCGACTGCATTTGCGGGGGGGCTCCGGGGCCAACGTCCTGACTTTC
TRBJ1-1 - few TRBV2 CASSVIGTEAFF TGTGCCAGCAGTGTCATCGGCACTGAAGCTTTCTTT
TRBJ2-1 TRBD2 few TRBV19 CATAGGLGVNEQFF TGTGCCACCGCGGGGGGGCTGGGAGTTAATGAGCAGTTCTTC
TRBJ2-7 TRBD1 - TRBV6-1 CASSVSYPGTGYEQYF TGTGCCAGCAGTGTTTCCTACCCCGGGACAGGGTACGAGCAGTACTTC
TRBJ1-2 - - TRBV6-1 CASSDRGNGGYTF TGTGCCAGCAGTGACCGGGGGAATGGGGGCTACACCTTC
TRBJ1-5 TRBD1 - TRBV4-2 CASSQDRVGNQPQHF TGTGCCAGCAGCCAGGACAGGGTAGGCAATCAGCCCCAGCATTTT
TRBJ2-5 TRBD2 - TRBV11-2 CASSSRAGGLSQYF TGTGCCAGCAGCTCAAGAGCGGGGGGGTTGTCCCAGTACTTC
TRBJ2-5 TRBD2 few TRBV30 CAWSVGGRETQYF TGTGCCTGGAGTGTGGGGGGGAGGGAGACCCAGTACTTC
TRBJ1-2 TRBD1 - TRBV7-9 CASSLLGGLGYTF TGTGCCAGCAGCTTATTAGGGGGCTTGGGCTACACCTTC
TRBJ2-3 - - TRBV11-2 CASSLPSSTDTQYF TGTGCCAGCAGCTTGCCAAGCAGCACAGATACGCAGTATTTT
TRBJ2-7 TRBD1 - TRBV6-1 CASSVTDRVGEQYF TGTGCCAGCAGTGTGACGGACAGGGTAGGCGAGCAGTACTTC
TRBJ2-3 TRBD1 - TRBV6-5 CASSYSGTGGADTQYF TGTGCCAGCAGTTACTCTGGGACAGGGGGCGCAGATACGCAGTATTTT
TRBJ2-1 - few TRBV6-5 CASSVQGGEQFF TGTGCCAGCAGTGTACAGGGCGGTGAGCAGTTCTTC
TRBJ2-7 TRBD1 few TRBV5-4 CASSLGGTGLYEQYF TGTGCCAGCAGCTTGGGCGGGACAGGGCTTTACGAGCAGTACTTC
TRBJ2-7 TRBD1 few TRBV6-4 CANRTGSYEQYF TGTGCCAACCGGACAGGGTCCTACGAGCAGTACTTC
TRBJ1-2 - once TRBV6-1 CASSERGGGHGYTF TGTGCCAGCAGTGAAAGGGGAGGGGGTCATGGCTACACCTTC
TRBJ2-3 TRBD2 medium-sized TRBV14 CASSPYESGGTDTQYF TGTGCCAGCAGCCCCTATGAGAGCGGGGGTACAGATACGCAGTATTTT
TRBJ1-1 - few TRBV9 CASRGEEWEAFF TGTGCCAGCAGAGGGGAGGAGTGGGAAGCTTTCTTT
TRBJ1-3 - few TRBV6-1 CASRTYGGNTIYF TGTGCCAGCAGGACCTACGGGGGGAACACCATATATTTT
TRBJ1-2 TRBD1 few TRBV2 CASTDREVGRGYTF TGTGCCAGCACGGACAGGGAAGTTGGACGCGGCTACACCTTC
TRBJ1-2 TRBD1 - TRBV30 CAWSQDREYGYTF TGTGCCTGGAGCCAAGACAGGGAATATGGCTACACCTTC
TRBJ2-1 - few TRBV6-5 CASSHDTGTQFF TGTGCCAGCAGTCACGATACAGGTACGCAGTTCTTC
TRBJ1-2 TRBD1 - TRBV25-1 CASSGQVPYGYTF TGTGCCAGCAGCGGACAGGTACCCTATGGCTACACCTTC
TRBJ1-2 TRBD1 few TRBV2 CASLAGQVSGYTF TGTGCCAGTCTAGCGGGACAGGTCTCCGGCTACACCTTC
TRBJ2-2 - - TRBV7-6 CASSLEQRGELFF TGTGCCAGCAGCTTAGAACAACGCGGGGAGCTGTTTTTT
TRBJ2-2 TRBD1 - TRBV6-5 CASSGQGTTGELFF TGTGCCAGCAGTGGACAGGGGACCACCGGGGAGCTGTTTTTT